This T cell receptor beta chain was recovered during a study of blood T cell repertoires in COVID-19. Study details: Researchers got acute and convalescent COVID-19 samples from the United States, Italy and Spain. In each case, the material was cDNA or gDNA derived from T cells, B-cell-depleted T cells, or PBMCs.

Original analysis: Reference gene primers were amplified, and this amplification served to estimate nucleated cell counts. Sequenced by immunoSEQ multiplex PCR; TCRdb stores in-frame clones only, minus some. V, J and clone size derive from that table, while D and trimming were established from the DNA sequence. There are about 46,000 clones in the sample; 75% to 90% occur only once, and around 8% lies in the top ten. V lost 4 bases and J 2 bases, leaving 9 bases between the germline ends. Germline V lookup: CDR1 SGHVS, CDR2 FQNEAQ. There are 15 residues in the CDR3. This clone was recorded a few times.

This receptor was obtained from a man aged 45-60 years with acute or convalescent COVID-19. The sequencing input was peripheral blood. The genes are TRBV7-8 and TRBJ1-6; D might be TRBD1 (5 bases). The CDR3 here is CASSSRATYNSPLHF. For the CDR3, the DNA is TGTGCCAGCAGCTCCAGGGCGACCTATAATTCACCCCTCCACTTT.